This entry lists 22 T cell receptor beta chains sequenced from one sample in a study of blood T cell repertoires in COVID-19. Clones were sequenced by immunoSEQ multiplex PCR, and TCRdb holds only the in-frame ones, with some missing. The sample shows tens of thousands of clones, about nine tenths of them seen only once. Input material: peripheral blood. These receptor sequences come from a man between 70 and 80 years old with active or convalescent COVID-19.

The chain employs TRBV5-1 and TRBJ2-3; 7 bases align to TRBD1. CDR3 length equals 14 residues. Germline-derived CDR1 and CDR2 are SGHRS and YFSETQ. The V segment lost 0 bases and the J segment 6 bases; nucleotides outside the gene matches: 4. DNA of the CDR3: TGCGCCAGCAGCTTGGCCAAACAGGGGGATACGCAGTATTTT. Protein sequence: CASSLAKQGDTQYF.

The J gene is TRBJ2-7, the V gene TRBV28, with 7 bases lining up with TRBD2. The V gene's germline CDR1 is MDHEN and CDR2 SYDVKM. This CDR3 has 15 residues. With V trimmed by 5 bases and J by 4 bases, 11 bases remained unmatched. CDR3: CASSRGGRRDYEQYF. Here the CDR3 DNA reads TGTGCCAGCAGTCGCGGGGGACGACGGGATTACGAGCAGTACTTC.

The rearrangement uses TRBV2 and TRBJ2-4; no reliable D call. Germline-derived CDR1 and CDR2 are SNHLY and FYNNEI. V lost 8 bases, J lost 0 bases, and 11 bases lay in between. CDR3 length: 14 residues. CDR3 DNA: TGTGCCAGCGCGACTCCACTAGCCAAAAACATTCAGTACTTC. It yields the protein CASATPLAKNIQYF.

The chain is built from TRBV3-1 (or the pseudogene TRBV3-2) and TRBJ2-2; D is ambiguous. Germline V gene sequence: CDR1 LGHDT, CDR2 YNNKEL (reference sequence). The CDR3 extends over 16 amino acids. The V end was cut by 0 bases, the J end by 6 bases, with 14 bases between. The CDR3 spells CASSQDPGMKAGELFF. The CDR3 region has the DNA TGTGCCAGCAGCCAAGATCCGGGTATGAAAGCCGGGGAGCTGTTTTTT.

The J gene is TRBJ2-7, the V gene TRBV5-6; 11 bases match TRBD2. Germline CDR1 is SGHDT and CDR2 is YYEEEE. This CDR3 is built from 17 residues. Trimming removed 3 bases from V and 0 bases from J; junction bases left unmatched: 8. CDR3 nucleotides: TGTGCCAGCAGCTCTGGGACTAGCGGTTATTTCTCCTACGAGCAGTACTTC. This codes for CASSSGTSGYFSYEQYF.

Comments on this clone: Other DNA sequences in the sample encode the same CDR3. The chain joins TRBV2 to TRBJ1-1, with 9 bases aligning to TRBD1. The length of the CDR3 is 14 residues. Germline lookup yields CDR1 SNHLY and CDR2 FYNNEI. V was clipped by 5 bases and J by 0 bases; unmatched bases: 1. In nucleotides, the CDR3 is TGTGCCAGCAGTCGGGACAGGGTGAACACTGAAGCTTTCTTT. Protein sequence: CASSRDRVNTEAFF.

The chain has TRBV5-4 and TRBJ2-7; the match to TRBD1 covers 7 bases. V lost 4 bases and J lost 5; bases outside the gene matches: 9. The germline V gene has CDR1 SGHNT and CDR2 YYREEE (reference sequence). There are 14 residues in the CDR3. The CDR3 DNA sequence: TGTGCCAGCAGCGAAGCTGACAGGGTCCACGAGCAGTACTTC. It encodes CASSEADRVHEQYF.

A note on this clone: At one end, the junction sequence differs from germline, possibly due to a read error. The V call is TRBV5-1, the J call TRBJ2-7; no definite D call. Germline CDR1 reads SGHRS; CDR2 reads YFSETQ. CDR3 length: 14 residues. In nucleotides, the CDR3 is TGCGCCAGCAGCTTGGGACAAGCCTCCCACGAGCAGTACTTC. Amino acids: CASSLGQASHEQYF.

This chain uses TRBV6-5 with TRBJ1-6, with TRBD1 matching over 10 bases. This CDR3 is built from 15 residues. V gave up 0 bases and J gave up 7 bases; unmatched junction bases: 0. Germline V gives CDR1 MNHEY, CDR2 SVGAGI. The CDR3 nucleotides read TGTGCCAGCAGTTACTCGGGACAGGGGAATTCACCCCTCCACTTT. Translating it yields CASSYSGQGNSPLHF.

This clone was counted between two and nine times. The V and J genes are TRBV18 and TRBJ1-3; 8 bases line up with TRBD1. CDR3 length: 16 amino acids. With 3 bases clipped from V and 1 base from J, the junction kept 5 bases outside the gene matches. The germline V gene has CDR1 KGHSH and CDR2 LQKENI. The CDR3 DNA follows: TGTGCCAGCTCACCTGGGACAGGTGCTTCTGGAAACACCATATATTTT. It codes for CASSPGTGASGNTIYF.

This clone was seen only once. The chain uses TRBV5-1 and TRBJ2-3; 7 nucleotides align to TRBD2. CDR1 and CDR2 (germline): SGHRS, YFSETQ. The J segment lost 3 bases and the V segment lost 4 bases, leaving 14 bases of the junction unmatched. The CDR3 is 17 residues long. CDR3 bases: TGCGCCAGCAGCAATCGCGCCCAGCGGGGCGGGACAGATACGCAGTATTTT. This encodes CASSNRAQRGGTDTQYF.

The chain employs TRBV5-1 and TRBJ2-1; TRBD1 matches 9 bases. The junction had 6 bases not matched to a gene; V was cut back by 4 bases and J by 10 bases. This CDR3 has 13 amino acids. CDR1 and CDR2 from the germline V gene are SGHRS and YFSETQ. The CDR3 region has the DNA TGCGCCAGCAGCAAAGGACAGGGGATCGAGCAGTTCTTC. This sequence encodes CASSKGQGIEQFF.

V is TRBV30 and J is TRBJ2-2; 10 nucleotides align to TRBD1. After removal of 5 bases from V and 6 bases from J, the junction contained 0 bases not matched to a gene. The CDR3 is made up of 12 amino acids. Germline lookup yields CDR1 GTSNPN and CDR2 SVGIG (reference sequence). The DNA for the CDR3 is TGTGCCTGGGGGACAGGGGCCGGGGAGCTGTTTTTT. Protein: CAWGTGAGELFF.

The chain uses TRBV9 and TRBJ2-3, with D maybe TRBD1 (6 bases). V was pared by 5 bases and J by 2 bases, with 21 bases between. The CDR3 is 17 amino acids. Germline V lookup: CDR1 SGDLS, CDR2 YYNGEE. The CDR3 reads CASSPGYRDKFTDTQYF. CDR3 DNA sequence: TGTGCCAGCAGTCCAGGTTACCGGGACAAATTCACAGATACGCAGTATTTT.

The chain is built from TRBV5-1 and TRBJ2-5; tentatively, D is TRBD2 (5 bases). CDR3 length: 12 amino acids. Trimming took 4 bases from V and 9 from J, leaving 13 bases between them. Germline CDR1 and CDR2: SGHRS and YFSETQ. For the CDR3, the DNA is TGCGCCAGCAGCCTGAAACGGGATGCCCAGTACTTC. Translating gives CASSLKRDAQYF.

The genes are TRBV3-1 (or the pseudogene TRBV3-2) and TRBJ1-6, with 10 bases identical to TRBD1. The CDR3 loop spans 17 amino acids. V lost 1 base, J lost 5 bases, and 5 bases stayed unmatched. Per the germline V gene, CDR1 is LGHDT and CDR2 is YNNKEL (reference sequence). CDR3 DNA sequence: TGTGCCAGCAGCCAAGGATGGACAGGGGGGGATAATTCACCCCTCCACTTT. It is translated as CASSQGWTGGDNSPLHF.

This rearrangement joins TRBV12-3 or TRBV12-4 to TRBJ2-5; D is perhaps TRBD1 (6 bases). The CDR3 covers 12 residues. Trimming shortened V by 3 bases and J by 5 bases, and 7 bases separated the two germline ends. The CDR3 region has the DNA TGTGCCAGCAGTTTCAGGGGTGAGACCCAGTACTTC. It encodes CASSFRGETQYF.

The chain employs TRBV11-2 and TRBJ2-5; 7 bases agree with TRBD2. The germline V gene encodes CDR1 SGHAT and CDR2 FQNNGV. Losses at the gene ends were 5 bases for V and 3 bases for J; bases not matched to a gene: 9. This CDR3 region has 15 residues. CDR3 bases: TGTGCCAGCAGCGAGCAGGGAGGGACTAAAGAGACCCAGTACTTC. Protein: CASSEQGGTKETQYF.

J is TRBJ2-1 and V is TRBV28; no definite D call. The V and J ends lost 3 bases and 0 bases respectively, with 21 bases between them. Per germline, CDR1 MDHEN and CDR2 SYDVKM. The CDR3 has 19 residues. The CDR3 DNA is TGTGCCAGCAGTTTCGGTCGGTCCACCGAAGCGAGCTCCTACAATGAGCAGTTCTTC. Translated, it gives CASSFGRSTEASSYNEQFF. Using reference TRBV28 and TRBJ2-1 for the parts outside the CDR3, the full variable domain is DVKVTQSSRYLVKRTGEKVFLECVQDMDHENMFWYRQDPGLGLRLIYFSYDVKMKEKGDIPEGYSVSREKKERFSLILESASTNQTSMYLCASSFGRSTEASSYNEQFFGPGTRLTVL.

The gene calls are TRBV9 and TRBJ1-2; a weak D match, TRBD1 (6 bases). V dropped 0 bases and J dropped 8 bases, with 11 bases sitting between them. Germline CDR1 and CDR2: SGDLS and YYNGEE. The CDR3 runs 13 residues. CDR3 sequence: CASSVVGGIGYTF. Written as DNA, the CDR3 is TGTGCCAGCAGCGTAGTTGGGGGCATCGGCTACACCTTC.

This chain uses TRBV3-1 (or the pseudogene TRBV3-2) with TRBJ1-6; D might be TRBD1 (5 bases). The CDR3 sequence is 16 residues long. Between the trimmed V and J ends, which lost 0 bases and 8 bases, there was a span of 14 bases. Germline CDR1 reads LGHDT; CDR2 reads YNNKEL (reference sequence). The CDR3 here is CASSQDFGGLDSPLHF. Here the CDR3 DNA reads TGTGCCAGCAGCCAAGATTTTGGGGGGTTGGATTCACCCCTCCACTTT.

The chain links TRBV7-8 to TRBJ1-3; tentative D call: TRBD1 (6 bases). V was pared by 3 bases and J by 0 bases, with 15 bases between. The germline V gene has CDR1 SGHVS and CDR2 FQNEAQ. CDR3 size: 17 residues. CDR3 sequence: CASSLRDRTLSGNTIYF. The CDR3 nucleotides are TGTGCCAGCAGCTTGCGAGACAGGACACTCTCTGGAAACACCATATATTTT.